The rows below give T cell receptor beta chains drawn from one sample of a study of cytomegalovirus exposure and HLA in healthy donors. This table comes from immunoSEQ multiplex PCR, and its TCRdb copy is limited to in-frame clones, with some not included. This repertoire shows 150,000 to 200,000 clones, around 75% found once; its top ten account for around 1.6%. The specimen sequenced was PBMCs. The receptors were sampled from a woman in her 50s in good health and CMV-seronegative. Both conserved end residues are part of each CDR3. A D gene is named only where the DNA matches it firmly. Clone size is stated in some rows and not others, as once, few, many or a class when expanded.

CDR3aa: CSAPQVDTQYF
CDR3nt: TGCAGTGCCCCACAGGTAGATACGCAGTATTTT
d_gene: .
abundance: .
v_gene: TRBV20-1
j_gene: TRBJ2-3

CDR3aa: CAIKTGSRGTQYF
CDR3nt: TGTGCCATCAAGACAGGGTCCCGAGGGACGCAGTATTTT
d_gene: TRBD1
abundance: .
v_gene: TRBV10-3
j_gene: TRBJ2-3

CDR3aa: CASSYLGGQGAGELFF
CDR3nt: TGTGCCAGCAGTTATTTGGGGGGACAGGGGGCCGGGGAGCTGTTTTTT
d_gene: TRBD1
abundance: .
v_gene: TRBV6-5
j_gene: TRBJ2-2

CDR3aa: CASRGLPRETQYF
CDR3nt: TGTGCCAGTAGGGGACTACCGAGGGAGACCCAGTACTTC
d_gene: TRBD2
abundance: .
v_gene: TRBV19
j_gene: TRBJ2-5

CDR3aa: CASISSGVQGLRANEQFF
CDR3nt: TGTGCCAGTATAAGCTCCGGAGTACAGGGCTTGAGGGCCAATGAGCAGTTCTTC
d_gene: .
abundance: .
v_gene: TRBV19
j_gene: TRBJ2-1

CDR3aa: CAVLGQGVLDTQYF
CDR3nt: TGTGCGGTACTCGGACAGGGGGTTTTGGATACGCAGTATTTT
d_gene: TRBD1
abundance: .
v_gene: TRBV19
j_gene: TRBJ2-3

CDR3aa: CASSSTTEKLFF
CDR3nt: TGTGCCAGCAGCTCAACAACGGAAAAACTGTTTTTT
d_gene: .
abundance: .
v_gene: TRBV4-2
j_gene: TRBJ1-4

CDR3aa: CAISESSSGSRGYEQYF
CDR3nt: TGTGCCATCAGTGAGTCTTCTAGCGGATCCCGGGGCTACGAGCAGTACTTC
d_gene: TRBD2
abundance: .
v_gene: TRBV10-3
j_gene: TRBJ2-7

CDR3aa: CSTSGAGRMNTEAFF
CDR3nt: TGCAGCACCTCAGGGGCCGGACGCATGAACACTGAAGCTTTCTTT
d_gene: .
abundance: .
v_gene: TRBV29-1
j_gene: TRBJ1-1

CDR3aa: CASSFGHSPLHF
CDR3nt: TGTGCCAGCAGTTTTGGGCATTCACCCCTCCACTTT
d_gene: .
abundance: .
v_gene: TRBV28
j_gene: TRBJ1-6

CDR3aa: CSVVPTFSYEQYF
CDR3nt: TGCAGCGTTGTACCTACCTTCTCCTACGAGCAGTACTTC
d_gene: .
abundance: .
v_gene: TRBV29-1
j_gene: TRBJ2-7

CDR3aa: CATSSRGGGEQFF
CDR3nt: TGTGCCACCAGCAGCCGGGGGGGAGGTGAGCAGTTCTTC
d_gene: TRBD2
abundance: .
v_gene: TRBV15
j_gene: TRBJ2-1

CDR3aa: CASSLWGQNTGELFF
CDR3nt: TGTGCCAGCAGTTTATGGGGACAGAACACCGGGGAGCTGTTTTTT
d_gene: .
abundance: .
v_gene: TRBV28
j_gene: TRBJ2-2

CDR3aa: CASSLIGGGWQETQYF
CDR3nt: TGTGCCAGCAGTTTAATAGGGGGGGGTTGGCAAGAGACCCAGTACTTC
d_gene: .
abundance: .
v_gene: TRBV27
j_gene: TRBJ2-5

CDR3aa: CASSLAFASYEQYF
CDR3nt: TGTGCCAGCAGCTTAGCTTTTGCCAGCTACGAGCAGTACTTC
d_gene: .
abundance: .
v_gene: TRBV11-2
j_gene: TRBJ2-7

CDR3aa: CASSLTGWGGRTDGYTF
CDR3nt: TGTGCCAGCAGTTTGACGGGTTGGGGGGGCAGGACGGATGGCTACACCTTC
d_gene: .
abundance: once
v_gene: TRBV28
j_gene: TRBJ1-2

CDR3aa: CASSRGGARNTDTQYF
CDR3nt: TGTGCCAGCAGTAGGGGGGGGGCCCGGAACACAGATACGCAGTATTTT
d_gene: .
abundance: .
v_gene: TRBV28
j_gene: TRBJ2-3

CDR3aa: CASSFNVAAEAFF
CDR3nt: TGTGCCAGCAGCTTTAATGTTGCGGCTGAAGCTTTCTTT
d_gene: .
abundance: few
v_gene: TRBV11-2
j_gene: TRBJ1-1

CDR3aa: CASSLGRRTGGGNYGYTF
CDR3nt: TGTGCCAGCAGCTTAGGACGGCGGACAGGGGGCGGAAACTATGGCTACACCTTC
d_gene: TRBD1
abundance: .
v_gene: TRBV7-2
j_gene: TRBJ1-2

CDR3aa: CASSISSGSGANVLTF
CDR3nt: TGTGCCAGTAGCATATCATCAGGATCTGGGGCCAACGTCCTGACTTTC
d_gene: .
abundance: few
v_gene: TRBV19
j_gene: TRBJ2-6

CDR3aa: CASSLRARVGGKLFF
CDR3nt: TGTGCCAGCAGTTTAAGGGCCAGGGTGGGGGGAAAACTGTTTTTT
d_gene: .
abundance: few
v_gene: TRBV28
j_gene: TRBJ1-4

CDR3aa: CASSHSGDVHLGGYTF
CDR3nt: TGTGCCAGCAGTCATTCGGGGGACGTACACTTGGGGGGCTACACCTTC
d_gene: .
abundance: .
v_gene: TRBV7-2
j_gene: TRBJ1-2

CDR3aa: CASSFSQTGAMNTEAFF
CDR3nt: TGTGCCAGCAGTTTCAGCCAGACAGGAGCAATGAACACTGAAGCTTTCTTT
d_gene: .
abundance: .
v_gene: TRBV27
j_gene: TRBJ1-1

CDR3aa: CASSLAPWTGDLNTEAFF
CDR3nt: TGTGCCAGCAGCTTAGCCCCCTGGACAGGGGATCTGAACACTGAAGCTTTCTTT
d_gene: TRBD1
abundance: .
v_gene: TRBV7-9
j_gene: TRBJ1-1

CDR3aa: CASRALDRANTEAFF
CDR3nt: TGTGCCAGCAGGGCGTTGGACAGAGCGAACACTGAAGCTTTCTTT
d_gene: .
abundance: .
v_gene: TRBV2
j_gene: TRBJ1-1

CDR3aa: CASSPTGLGNQPQHF
CDR3nt: TGTGCCAGCTCACCGACAGGACTTGGCAATCAGCCCCAGCATTTT
d_gene: .
abundance: .
v_gene: TRBV18
j_gene: TRBJ1-5

CDR3aa: CASSPQISGPNQPQHF
CDR3nt: TGTGCCAGTAGTCCCCAGATCTCGGGTCCCAATCAGCCCCAGCATTTT
d_gene: .
abundance: .
v_gene: TRBV19
j_gene: TRBJ1-5

CDR3aa: CASSIGEERKNIQYF
CDR3nt: TGTGCCAGTAGTATAGGAGAGGAAAGAAAAAACATTCAGTACTTC
d_gene: .
abundance: .
v_gene: TRBV19
j_gene: TRBJ2-4

CDR3aa: CASGINSGDTQYF
CDR3nt: TGTGCCAGCGGAATAAACTCAGGAGATACGCAGTATTTT
d_gene: .
abundance: .
v_gene: TRBV11-3
j_gene: TRBJ2-3

CDR3aa: CSFRLAGGSGNEQFF
CDR3nt: TGCAGCTTCAGACTAGCGGGGGGTTCCGGGAATGAGCAGTTCTTC
d_gene: TRBD2
abundance: once
v_gene: TRBV29-1
j_gene: TRBJ2-1

CDR3aa: CASSYEQGAHEQYF
CDR3nt: TGTGCCAGCAGTTACGAACAGGGGGCCCACGAGCAGTACTTC
d_gene: TRBD1
abundance: .
v_gene: TRBV6-5
j_gene: TRBJ2-7

CDR3aa: CASSLRASGFTDTQYF
CDR3nt: TGCGCCAGCAGCCTCCGAGCTAGCGGGTTCACAGATACGCAGTATTTT
d_gene: TRBD2
abundance: .
v_gene: TRBV4-3
j_gene: TRBJ2-3

CDR3aa: CSSSLYGRGVWNTEAFF
CDR3nt: TGTTCCAGCAGCTTATATGGCAGGGGAGTATGGAACACTGAAGCTTTCTTT
d_gene: .
abundance: .
v_gene: TRBV7-9
j_gene: TRBJ1-1

CDR3aa: CASSPYGGSTDTQYF
CDR3nt: TGTGCCAGCAGCCCCTACGGGGGAAGCACAGATACGCAGTATTTT
d_gene: .
abundance: .
v_gene: TRBV7-3
j_gene: TRBJ2-3

CDR3aa: CAITPGPVNGYTF
CDR3nt: TGTGCCATAACCCCAGGTCCCGTTAATGGCTACACCTTC
d_gene: .
abundance: .
v_gene: TRBV10-3
j_gene: TRBJ1-2